Here is one TCR beta chain with its context. This clonotype occurred a few times. Its cognate antigen has yet to be identified. Base qualities are not provided; no much larger clone lies one nucleotide away. Peripheral blood CD8+ and CD4+ T cells from healthy donors, Susac syndrome patients and multiple sclerosis patients were profiled by high-throughput TCR beta sequencing. Recently defined diagnostic criteria for definite or probable disease were met by the Susac syndrome patients. Bulk CD8+ and CD4+ T cells were purified by magnetic negative isolation, while CD8+ TEMRA cells were enriched using FACS. Blood was drawn into EDTA tubes, processed within 24 hours, and PBMCs were isolated by density gradient centrifugation. PBMCs destined for TCR sequencing were cryopreserved in liquid nitrogen and later thawed in a 37 °C water bath. The sorted or isolated CD4+, CD8+ and CD8+ TEMRA cells had a purity of 90% or higher.

Reading the germline V gene (reference sequence) gives CDR1 LGHDT and CDR2 YNNKEL. The CDR3 runs 15 amino acids, cysteine and phenylalanine included. Only the CDR3 region is kept as DNA, spanning 45 bases read in frame from base 1. V loses 4 bases, J loses 2 bases, and the germline ends lie 14 bases apart. RNA was extracted using the RNeasy kit, and roughly 0.45 to 1 microgram was reverse transcribed with random hexamers. The immunoSEQ multiplex PCR assay, which covers 54 Vbeta and 13 Jbeta segments, was used to amplify TCR beta CDR3 regions. To correct PCR amplification bias, a synthetic template baseline was used for both primer optimization and computational correction. In the authors' own workflow: Only productive sequences were kept, with reads annotated to V, D and J genes according to IMGT and analyzed in immunoSEQ Analyzer. Clonality was calculated as one minus the Shannon entropy normalized by log2 of the number of productive unique sequences. Public and private clones were assessed among the 100 most prevalent clones of each patient and control. Clones were defined as Susac-specific when absent from the healthy and MS cohorts, from fewer than 1,200 published viral clones and from other ImmuneACCESS disease sequences. The public reads were reanalyzed by TCRdb: fastp trimming at Q25, MiXCR alignment, in-frame beta chains only. Identical CDR3 protein sequences are pooled into one entry, listed with their most common genes and DNA. What appears here as the V and J calls and clone size reflects TCRdb's work, not the paper's. The sample yields tens of thousands of distinct CDR3 sequences; about 92% were counted once. The ten largest clonotypes hold 0.15% of the sample.

The sample comes from a study of CD8 T cells in Susac syndrome (dated by TCRdb to between 2017 and 2020). About the full investigation: Of the Susac syndrome patients who were sequenced, about eight were in clinical remission while 5 or 6 had clinically active disease. At blood withdrawal, Susac syndrome patients were either therapy-naive, taking corticosteroids (in some cases with IVIg as well), or taking IVIg alone. Repertoire sequencing was used to test whether CD8+ T cell activation and differentiation in Susac syndrome was antigen driven. Results and caveats for the whole study, not just this receptor: The number of individuals in the TCR sequencing and HLA analysis was acknowledged as relatively small. No clonal expansion was detected in the CD4+ T cell repertoire of Susac syndrome patients.

Recombination linked TRBV3-1 to TRBJ1-1; the D gene is perhaps TRBD1, from 5 matching bases. Input material: CD4+ T cells from PBMCs. The clonotype comes from a human donor with Susac syndrome. CDR3 loop: CASSRLSGTNTEAFF. The DNA sequence is given as TGTGCCAGCAGCCGACTATCCGGGACTAACACTGAAGCTTTCTTT.